This T cell receptor beta chain was documented in a study of identifying expanded T cells in peripheral blood (dated by TCRdb to between 2019 and 2020). About the full investigation: Four technical replicates, made by sequencing separate aliquots from the same pool of genomic DNA, were compared pairwise. Overall study outcomes, separate from this receptor: The binomial model flagged 0.9 to 1.5 differentially abundant clones between technical replicates, compared with roughly 15 over about two weeks and 19 to 20 over about four weeks. Across all healthy donors, variance in clone template counts between approximately two-week samples was found to increase significantly with total template count. It was expected by the authors that biological variance in healthy repertoires might increase further over much longer intervals, such as months to years. The beta-binomial model significantly reduced the number of clones called differentially abundant and the false-positive rate across all healthy-donor time intervals.

TCRbeta CDR3 regions were profiled by bias-controlled multiplex PCR amplification of genomic DNA with the immunoSEQ Assay. In the original analysis: The absolute abundance of each unique TCRbeta CDR3 region was quantified after sequences were collapsed and filtered. Two models were used to test differential abundance: a binomial model (Fisher-equivalent) and a beta-binomial model that adds time-dependent variance fitted from healthy donors. Clones with fewer than 5 combined templates were removed, and a clone was called differentially abundant if the clone's Benjamini-Hochberg FDR was below 0.01. Using the form v = (b*log(k)+a)^2, the beta-binomial variance was modeled as a function of the total template count across the two samples. TCRdb provides this immuneACCESS table in a form limited to in-frame rearrangements. Some clones are lacking; in checked studies, under half of them reflect an unresolved V gene, and why the rest are absent is not known. The DNA was the basis for D and trimming; V, J and clone size are from that table. The sample table shows about 130,000 clones, and roughly 90% are seen once. The ten largest clones add up to roughly 8% of the sample.

This clone was picked up a small number of times. The antigen it recognizes is unknown. No base-level quality is on record; no much larger clone is a single base apart. The CDR3, from cysteine to phenylalanine, totals 13 residues. The only DNA kept is the CDR3, 39 bases in frame from the first base. The germline V gene gives CDR1 as SGDLS and CDR2 as YYNGEE. Deletion took 0 bases off V and 6 bases off J, with a span of 10 bases between the germline ends. No immune events such as infections were documented for the healthy donors during the collection period. Blood repertoires from healthy donors were used as a training cohort for calibrating time-dependent variance in a beta-binomial model of differential abundance of T-cell clones. The training cohort was composed of some ten healthy donors, 3 female and 7 male. Donor ages ranged from 29 to 64 years, with an average of 43 years. Whole blood, obtained from a commercial supplier, was collected from each healthy donor at three time points spaced two weeks apart. For immunosequencing, genomic DNA was extracted from whole blood that had not been sorted.

Specimen: blood. The sequence is built from TRBV9 and TRBJ2-7; the D element could tentatively be TRBD1 or TRBD2, as 5 bases agree for each. The clonotype was recovered from a person aged 18 to 69 in good health. The DNA reads as follows: TGTGCCAGCAGCGTAGGCCAGGGACGCGAGCAGTACTTC. Translated, this gives CASSVGQGREQYF. The full variable domain, completed from the reference TRBV9 and TRBJ2-7 proteins outside the CDR3, reads DSGVTQTPKHLITATGQRVTLRCSPRSGDLSVYWYQQSLDQGLQFLIQYYNGEERAKGNILERFSAQQFPDLHSELNLSSLELGDSALYFCASSVGQGREQYFGPGTRLTVT.